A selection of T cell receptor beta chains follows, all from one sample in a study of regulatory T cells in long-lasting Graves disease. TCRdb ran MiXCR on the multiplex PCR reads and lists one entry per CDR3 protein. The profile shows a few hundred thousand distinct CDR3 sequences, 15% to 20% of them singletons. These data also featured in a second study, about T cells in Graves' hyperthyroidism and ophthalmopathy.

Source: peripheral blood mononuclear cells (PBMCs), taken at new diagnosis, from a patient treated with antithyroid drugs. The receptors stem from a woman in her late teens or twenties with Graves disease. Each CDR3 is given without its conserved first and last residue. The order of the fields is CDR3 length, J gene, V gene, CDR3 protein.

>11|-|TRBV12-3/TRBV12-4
ASRYGPLGTQY
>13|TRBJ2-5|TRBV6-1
ATRNSGGAWETQY
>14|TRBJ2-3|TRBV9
ASSSGELETIGTQY
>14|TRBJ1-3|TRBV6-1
ASNPSDAYSGNTIY
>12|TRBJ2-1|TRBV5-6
ASSPLAGVGEQF
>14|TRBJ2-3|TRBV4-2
ASSQDATSGTDTQY
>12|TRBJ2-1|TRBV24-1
ATSDSGRYNEQF
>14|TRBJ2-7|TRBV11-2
ASSLGISGIGYEQY
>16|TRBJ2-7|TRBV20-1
SAREFRGTGNNPYEQY
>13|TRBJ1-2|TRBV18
ASSPPIGINYGYT
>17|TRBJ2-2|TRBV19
ASSIGVGGGAPRTGELF
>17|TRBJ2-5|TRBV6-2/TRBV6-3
ASSYSMQGAAAYQETQY
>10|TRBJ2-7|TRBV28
ASNGAGYEQY
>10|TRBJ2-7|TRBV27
ASSFGGNEQY
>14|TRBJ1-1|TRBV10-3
AISETPGQGATEAF
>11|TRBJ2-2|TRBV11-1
ASSFRAASRLF
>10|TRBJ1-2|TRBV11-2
AWLPGPYGYT
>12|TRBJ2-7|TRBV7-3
ASSPTSFTYEQY
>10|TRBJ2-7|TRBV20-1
SARQTSYEQY
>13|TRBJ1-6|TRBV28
ASRLDMGGNSPLH
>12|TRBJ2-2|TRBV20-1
SARGQGGTGELF
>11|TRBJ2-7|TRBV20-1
SARDQLSYEQY
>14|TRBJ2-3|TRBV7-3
ASSFGPGLAFDTLY
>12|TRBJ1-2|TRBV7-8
ASSLGWTNYGYT
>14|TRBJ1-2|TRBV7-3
ASSSDSYIGWYGYT
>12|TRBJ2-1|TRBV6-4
ASSLAGGNNEQF
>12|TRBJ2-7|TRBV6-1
ASSPSWSSYEQY
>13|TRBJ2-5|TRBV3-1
ASSHPGTSFETQY
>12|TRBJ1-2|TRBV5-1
ASSEGQGDYGYT
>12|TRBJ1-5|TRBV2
ASSPQGGSEPQH
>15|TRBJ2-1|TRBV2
ASRDALGGGPYNEQF
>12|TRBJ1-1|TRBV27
ASSFRDPNTEAF
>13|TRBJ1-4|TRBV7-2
ASRRAGGANEKLF
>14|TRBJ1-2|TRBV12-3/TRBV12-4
ASSRHEGQANYGYT
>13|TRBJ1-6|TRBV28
ASSLPGPQNSPLH
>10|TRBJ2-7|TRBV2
ASSDNRYEQY
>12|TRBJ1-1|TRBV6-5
ASSYPGGLNEAF
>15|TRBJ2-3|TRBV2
ASSGGTSGIGTDTQY
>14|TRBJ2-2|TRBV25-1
ASSDNRGLVTGELF
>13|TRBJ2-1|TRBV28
ASRPPGVSYNEQF
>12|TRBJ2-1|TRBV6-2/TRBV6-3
ASSDEGPGDEQF
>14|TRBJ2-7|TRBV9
ASSEERTGDLAEQY
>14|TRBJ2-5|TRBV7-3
ASSPGGGRGQEYQY
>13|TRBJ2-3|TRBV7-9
ASSSPGQGWDTQY
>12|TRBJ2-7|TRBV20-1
SAPLSGRTYEQY
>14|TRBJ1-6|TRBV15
ATSRGTGTGHSPLH
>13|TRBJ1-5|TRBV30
AWSRRLMGSQPQH
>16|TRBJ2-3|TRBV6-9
ASSYGTSGKSGPDTQY